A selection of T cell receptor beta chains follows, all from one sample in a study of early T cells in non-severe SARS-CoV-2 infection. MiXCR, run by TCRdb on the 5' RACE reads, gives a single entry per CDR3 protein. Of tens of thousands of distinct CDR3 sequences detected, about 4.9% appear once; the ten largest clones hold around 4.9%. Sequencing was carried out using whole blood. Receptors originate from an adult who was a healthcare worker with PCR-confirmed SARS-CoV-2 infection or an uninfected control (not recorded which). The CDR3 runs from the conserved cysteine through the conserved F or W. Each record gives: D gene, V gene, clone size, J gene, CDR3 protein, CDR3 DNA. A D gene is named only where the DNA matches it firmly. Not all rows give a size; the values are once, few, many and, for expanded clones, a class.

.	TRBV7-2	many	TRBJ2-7	CASSTRFSYEQYF	TGTGCCAGCAGCACCCGCTTCTCCTACGAGCAGTACTTC
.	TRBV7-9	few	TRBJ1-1	CASSLQVKNTEAFF	TGTGCCAGCAGCTTGCAGGTCAAGAACACTGAAGCTTTCTTT
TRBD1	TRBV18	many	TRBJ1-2	CASSPRTGSGYTF	TGTGCCAGCTCACCTAGGACAGGGAGTGGCTACACCTTC
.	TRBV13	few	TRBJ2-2	CASSLTETSFTGELFF	TGTGCCAGCAGTTTAACGGAGACATCCTTCACCGGGGAGCTGTTTTTT
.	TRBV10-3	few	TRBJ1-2	CAMYGYTF	TGTGCCATGTATGGCTACACCTTC
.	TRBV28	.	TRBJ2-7	CASKTPSVYEQYF	TGTGCCAGCAAGACCCCGAGTGTCTACGAGCAGTACTTC
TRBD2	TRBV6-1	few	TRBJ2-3	CASSELAGGPDTQYF	TGTGCCAGCAGTGAACTAGCGGGAGGGCCAGATACGCAGTATTTT
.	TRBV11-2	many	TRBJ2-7	CASSLWQGSYEQYF	TGTGCCAGCAGCTTATGGCAGGGATCCTACGAGCAGTACTTC
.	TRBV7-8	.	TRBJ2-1	CASSLAGSNYNEQFF	TGTGCCAGCAGCTTAGCGGGATCTAACTACAATGAGCAGTTCTTC
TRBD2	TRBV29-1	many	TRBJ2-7	CSVGGLAGSYEQYF	TGCAGCGTTGGAGGACTAGCGGGATCCTACGAGCAGTACTTC
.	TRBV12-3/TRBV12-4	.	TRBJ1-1	CASSLMAIERAFF	TGTGCCAGCAGTTTAATGGCAATCGAGCGGGCTTTCTTT
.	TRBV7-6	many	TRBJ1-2	CASSEGMGYGYTF	TGTGCCAGCAGCGAGGGGATGGGCTATGGCTACACCTTC
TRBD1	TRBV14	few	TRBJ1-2	CASSPRDRTPYGYTF	TGTGCCAGCAGCCCCCGGGACAGGACTCCTTATGGCTACACCTTC
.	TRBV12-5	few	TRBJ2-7	CASGPRGGLLYF	TGTGCTAGTGGTCCGAGGGGGGGCCTTCTGTACTTC
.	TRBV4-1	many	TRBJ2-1	CASSSDLVPYNEQFF	TGCGCCAGCAGCTCGGACTTGGTACCCTACAATGAGCAGTTCTTC
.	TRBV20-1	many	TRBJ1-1	CSARPGGNTEAFF	TGCAGTGCCAGACCAGGCGGCAACACTGAAGCTTTCTTT
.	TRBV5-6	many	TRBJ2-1	CASRSRGPINEQFF	TGTGCCAGCAGGTCCCGGGGGCCCATCAATGAGCAGTTCTTC
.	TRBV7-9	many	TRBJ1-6	CASSSSIYNSPLHF	TGTGCCAGCAGCTCAAGTATATATAATTCACCCCTCCACTTT
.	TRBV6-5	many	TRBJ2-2	CASSYLLNTGELFF	TGTGCCAGCAGTTACCTTCTAAACACCGGGGAGCTGTTTTTT
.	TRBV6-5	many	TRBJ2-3	CASSYSRGVEDTQYF	TGTGCCAGCAGTTATTCCAGGGGTGTGGAAGATACGCAGTATTTT
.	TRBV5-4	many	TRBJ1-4	CASSFGSNMEKLFF	TGTGCCAGCAGCTTCGGTAGTAATATGGAAAAACTGTTTTTT
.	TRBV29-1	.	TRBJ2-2	CSGGGEELFF	TGCAGCGGGGGTGGTGAGGAGCTGTTTTTT